This is a list of T cell receptor beta chains from one sample in a study of T cell responses to AZD1222 COVID-19 vaccine. TCRdb keeps only in-frame clones here, not all; method: immunoSEQ multiplex PCR. The top ten clones hold roughly 2.8% of a sample with around 88,000 clones, about 90% of them seen once. Sequenced here: peripheral blood, sampled on day 0 of MenACWY control vaccination. These receptors originate from an adult in good health. The CDR3 runs from the conserved cysteine through the conserved F or W. Fields, in order: J gene, V gene, clone size, D gene, CDR3 DNA, CDR3 protein. D genes are given only for firm matches. A clone size is listed for some rows: how often the clone was seen (once, few, many), or a class if it is expanded.

J gene: TRBJ1-2
V gene: TRBV7-2
clone size: once
D gene: .
CDR3 DNA: TGTGCCAGCAGCGACGGCGCTAACTATGGCTACACCTTC
CDR3 protein: CASSDGANYGYTF

J gene: TRBJ2-7
V gene: TRBV4-1
clone size: .
D gene: .
CDR3 DNA: TGCGCCAGCAGCCAAGGTGACAGTTCCTACGAGCAGTACTTC
CDR3 protein: CASSQGDSSYEQYF

J gene: TRBJ2-1
V gene: TRBV6-6
clone size: .
D gene: .
CDR3 DNA: TGTGCCGCCCGGGACGAGCGGTTGAAAGGAGAGCAGTTCTTC
CDR3 protein: CAARDERLKGEQFF

J gene: TRBJ2-1
V gene: TRBV6-4
clone size: .
D gene: TRBD2
CDR3 DNA: TGTGCCAGCAGTTTGACTAGCGGGGGGATGGGCAATGAGCAGTTCTTC
CDR3 protein: CASSLTSGGMGNEQFF

J gene: TRBJ2-2
V gene: TRBV9
clone size: .
D gene: .
CDR3 DNA: TGTGCCAGCAGCGTAGTGGACATACCCACCGGGGAGCTGTTTTTT
CDR3 protein: CASSVVDIPTGELFF

J gene: TRBJ2-2
V gene: TRBV10-1
clone size: .
D gene: TRBD2
CDR3 DNA: TGCGCCAGCACTGGACTAGCGGGGTCTGGCGGGGAGCTGTTTTTT
CDR3 protein: CASTGLAGSGGELFF

J gene: TRBJ1-2
V gene: TRBV7-2
clone size: once
D gene: TRBD1
CDR3 DNA: TGTGCCAGCAGCTTAGAAGGGACAGGCCTTAACTATGGCTACACCTTC
CDR3 protein: CASSLEGTGLNYGYTF

J gene: TRBJ2-1
V gene: TRBV7-9
clone size: .
D gene: .
CDR3 DNA: TGTGCCAGCAGCTTCACCCTTCACCGGGGGCTCTCCTACAATGAGCAGTTCTTC
CDR3 protein: CASSFTLHRGLSYNEQFF

J gene: TRBJ1-4
V gene: TRBV5-1
clone size: .
D gene: .
CDR3 DNA: TGCGCCAGCAGCGTGGCCGGGCCAACTAATGAAAAACTGTTTTTT
CDR3 protein: CASSVAGPTNEKLFF

J gene: TRBJ1-4
V gene: TRBV7-2
clone size: .
D gene: .
CDR3 DNA: TGTGCCAGCAGCACTCAACACGGGAATAATGAAAAACTGTTTTTT
CDR3 protein: CASSTQHGNNEKLFF

J gene: TRBJ2-7
V gene: TRBV28
clone size: .
D gene: TRBD2
CDR3 DNA: TGTGCCAGCACCGGACTAGCGGGAGGCTACGAGCAGTACTTC
CDR3 protein: CASTGLAGGYEQYF

J gene: TRBJ1-5
V gene: TRBV19
clone size: .
D gene: TRBD1
CDR3 DNA: TGTGCCAGTAGTCTGCCGGGACAGACCTCAACTCTCCATCAGCCCCAGCATTTT
CDR3 protein: CASSLPGQTSTLHQPQHF

J gene: TRBJ1-1
V gene: TRBV12-3/TRBV12-4
clone size: .
D gene: .
CDR3 DNA: TGTGCCAGCACCCCGGGCTTGAACACTGAAGCTTTCTTT
CDR3 protein: CASTPGLNTEAFF

J gene: TRBJ2-3
V gene: TRBV4-3
clone size: .
D gene: .
CDR3 DNA: TGCGCCAGCAGCCCCCGTCCTCTCACAGATACGCAGTATTTT
CDR3 protein: CASSPRPLTDTQYF

J gene: TRBJ1-5
V gene: TRBV20-1
clone size: .
D gene: .
CDR3 DNA: TGCAGTGCCCAAGCCGGGGAGCCCCAGCATTTT
CDR3 protein: CSAQAGEPQHF

J gene: TRBJ2-2
V gene: TRBV21-1
clone size: .
D gene: .
CDR3 DNA: TGTGCCAGCAGCATCCGACAGGGGGGGAACACCGGGGAGCTGTTTTTT
CDR3 protein: CASSIRQGGNTGELFF

J gene: TRBJ1-5
V gene: TRBV30
clone size: .
D gene: TRBD1
CDR3 DNA: TGTGCCTGGGGGCTATTACAGGGGGGTCAGCCCCAGCATTTT
CDR3 protein: CAWGLLQGGQPQHF

J gene: TRBJ2-1
V gene: TRBV19
clone size: .
D gene: .
CDR3 DNA: TGTGCCAGTAGTATAGGGGAAGGAGGATTATACAATGAGCAGTTCTTC
CDR3 protein: CASSIGEGGLYNEQFF

J gene: TRBJ1-4
V gene: TRBV18
clone size: .
D gene: .
CDR3 DNA: TGTGCCAGCTCACTGTTATCAGTAACTAATGAAAAACTGTTTTTT
CDR3 protein: CASSLLSVTNEKLFF

J gene: TRBJ1-1
V gene: TRBV11-3
clone size: .
D gene: .
CDR3 DNA: TGTGCCAGCAGCTTCCGGAGCACTGAAGCTTTCTTT
CDR3 protein: CASSFRSTEAFF

J gene: TRBJ2-6
V gene: TRBV5-4
clone size: once
D gene: .
CDR3 DNA: TGTGCCAGCAGCCCGCGGACAGTCTCTGGGGCCAACGTCCTGACTTTC
CDR3 protein: CASSPRTVSGANVLTF

J gene: TRBJ1-2
V gene: TRBV4-3
clone size: .
D gene: .
CDR3 DNA: TGCGCCAGCAGCCAAGGGTCAGTTAACTATGGCTACACCTTC
CDR3 protein: CASSQGSVNYGYTF

J gene: TRBJ1-4
V gene: TRBV4-3
clone size: .
D gene: .
CDR3 DNA: TGCGCCAGCAGCCAAGATAGACGGGGTCGGAGTGAAAAACTGTTTTTT
CDR3 protein: CASSQDRRGRSEKLFF